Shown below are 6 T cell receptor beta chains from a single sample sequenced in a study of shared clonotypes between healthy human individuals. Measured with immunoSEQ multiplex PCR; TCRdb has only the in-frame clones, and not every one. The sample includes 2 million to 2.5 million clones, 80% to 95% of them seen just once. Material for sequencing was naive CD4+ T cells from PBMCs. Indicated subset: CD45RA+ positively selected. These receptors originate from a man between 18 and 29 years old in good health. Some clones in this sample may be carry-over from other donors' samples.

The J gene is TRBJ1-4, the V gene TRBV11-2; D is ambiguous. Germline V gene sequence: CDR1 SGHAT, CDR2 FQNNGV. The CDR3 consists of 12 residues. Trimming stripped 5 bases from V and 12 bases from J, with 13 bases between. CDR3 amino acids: CASSPNERQLFF. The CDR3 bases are TGTGCCAGCAGCCCTAACGAGAGACAACTGTTTTTT.

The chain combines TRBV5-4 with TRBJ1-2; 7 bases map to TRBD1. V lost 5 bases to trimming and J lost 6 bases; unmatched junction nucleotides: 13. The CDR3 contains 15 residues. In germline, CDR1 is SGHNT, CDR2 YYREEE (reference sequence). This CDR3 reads CASRGWAGGEDGYTF. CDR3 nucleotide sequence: TGTGCCAGCAGGGGTTGGGCAGGGGGTGAAGATGGCTACACCTTC. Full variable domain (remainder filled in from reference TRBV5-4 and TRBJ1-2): ETGVTQSPTHLIKTRGQQVTLRCSSQSGHNTVSWYQQALGQGPQFIFQYYREEENGRGNFPPRFSGLQFPNYSSELNVNALELDDSALYLCASRGWAGGEDGYTFGSGTRLTVV.

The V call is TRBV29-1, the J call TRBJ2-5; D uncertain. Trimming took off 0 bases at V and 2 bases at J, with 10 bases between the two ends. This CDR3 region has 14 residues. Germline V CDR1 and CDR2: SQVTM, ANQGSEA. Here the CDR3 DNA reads TGCAGCGTTGAAGATCCGAACGGACAAGAGACCCAGTACTTC. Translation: CSVEDPNGQETQYF.

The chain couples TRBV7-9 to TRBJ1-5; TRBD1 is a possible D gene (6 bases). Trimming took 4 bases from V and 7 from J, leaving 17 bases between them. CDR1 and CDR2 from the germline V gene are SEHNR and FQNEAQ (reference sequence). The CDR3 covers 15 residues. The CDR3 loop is CASSSKGTGNQPQHF. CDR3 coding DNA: TGTGCCAGCAGCTCCAAAGGCACAGGGAACCAGCCCCAGCATTTT.

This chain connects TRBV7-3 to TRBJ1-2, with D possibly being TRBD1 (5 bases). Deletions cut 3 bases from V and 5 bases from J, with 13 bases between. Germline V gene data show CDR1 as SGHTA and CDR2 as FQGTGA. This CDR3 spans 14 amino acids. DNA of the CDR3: TGTGCCAGCAGCTTTGGGACTGGCGATTATGGCTACACCTTC. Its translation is CASSFGTGDYGYTF.

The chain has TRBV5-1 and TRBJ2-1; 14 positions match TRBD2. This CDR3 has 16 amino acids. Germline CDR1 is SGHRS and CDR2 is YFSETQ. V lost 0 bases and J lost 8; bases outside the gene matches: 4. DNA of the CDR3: TGCGCCAGCAGCTTGGTGGCGGGACTAGCGGGAGATGAGCAGTTCTTC. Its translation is CASSLVAGLAGDEQFF.